This T cell receptor beta chain stems from a study of cytomegalovirus exposure and HLA in healthy donors. With respect to this clone: The antigen is not known.

Study conclusions and caveats: TCR beta sequences reportedly predicted the HLA-A and HLA-B alleles of most subjects accurately. Within a later analysis, the majority of CMV-associated TCR beta chains appeared HLA-restricted.

PCR employed 60 Vbeta and 13 Jbeta primers. Repertoires were generated with immunoSEQ multiplex PCR, while TCRdb's copy carries only in-frame clones and drops some. The sample features about 160,000 clones, with 1.3% in its top ten. The V gene lost 5 bases and the J gene lost 0 bases, with 5 bases spanning the gap. From germline, CDR1 is KGHSH and CDR2 LQKENI. The CDR3 totals 12 residues. The chain recombines TRBV18 with TRBJ2-7; D might be TRBD2 (5 bases). The TCR sequence derives from an older woman in good health and CMV-seronegative. Sequenced sample: PBMCs. CDR3 in amino acids: CASSGSSYEQYF. CDR3 DNA sequence: TGTGCCAGCTCAGGGAGCTCCTACGAGCAGTACTTC.